This T cell receptor beta chain appears in the sequencing data of a study of regulatory T cells in long-lasting Graves disease. This clonotype was detected ten times or more. Time point: newly diagnosed GD, antithyroid drugs for less than 3 months. Construction of the TCR library relied on RNA isolated from PBMCs. In building TCR beta libraries, iRepertoire HTBI primers were used together with Arm-PCR of CDR3 regions. Per the study methods: Identified segments across samples numbered some 62 TRBV and over 13 TRBJ. Each CDR3 protein is one row after TCRdb ran MiXCR on the multiplex PCR reads. TCRdb's processing, not the authors', yielded these V and J calls. The data contain more than 300,000 distinct CDR3 sequences, about 16% of them singletons. V lost 4 bases, J lost 2 bases, and 15 bases lay in between. CDR1 is SGHRS, CDR2 YFSETQ, per germline. The CDR3 contains 15 residues. These data are also associated with another study on T cells in Graves' hyperthyroidism and ophthalmopathy.

This specimen was peripheral blood mononuclear cells (PBMCs), taken at new diagnosis, from a patient treated with antithyroid drugs. The chain couples TRBV5-1 to TRBJ1-1; D is perhaps TRBD1 (6 bases). The origin of this receptor is a woman aged 18-29 years with Graves disease. CDR3 nucleotides: TGCGCCAGCAGCAAGGACAGAACTTCCAACACTGAAGCTTTCTTT. Protein product: CASSKDRTSNTEAFF.